The entry below gives a single T cell receptor (beta chain) sequence along with its context. The antigen is unknown. The data are from a study of T cell responses to AZD1222 COVID-19 vaccine. Overall study findings and caveats: Repertoire collection took place solely once the T cell response had peaked. Most donors were white British, females outnumbered males, and clonal diversity was possibly underestimated. Just a handful of people given AZD1222 tested seropositive at baseline. Regions 160-218 and 743-854 held dominance among vaccine-associated CD4 TCRs, which spanned spike.

Assay used: immunoSEQ multiplex PCR; TCRdb lists only in-frame clones, some missing. The data show 150,000 to 200,000 clones, with about nine tenths seen just once and approximately 3% held by the top ten. The ends lost 4 bases at V and 6 bases at J; junction bases unmatched: 11. CDR1 LGHDT and CDR2 YNNKEL come from the germline V gene (reference sequence). The CDR3 extends over 16 amino acids. This material consisted of peripheral blood, taken on day 0 of AZD1222 vaccination. The clonotype originates from an adult in good health. The chain uses TRBV3-1 (or the pseudogene TRBV3-2) and TRBJ2-2; 7 nucleotides agree with TRBD2. CDR3 protein: CASSPWGGSLSGELFF. The CDR3 DNA is TGTGCCAGCAGCCCCTGGGGCGGGAGCCTCTCCGGGGAGCTGTTTTTT.